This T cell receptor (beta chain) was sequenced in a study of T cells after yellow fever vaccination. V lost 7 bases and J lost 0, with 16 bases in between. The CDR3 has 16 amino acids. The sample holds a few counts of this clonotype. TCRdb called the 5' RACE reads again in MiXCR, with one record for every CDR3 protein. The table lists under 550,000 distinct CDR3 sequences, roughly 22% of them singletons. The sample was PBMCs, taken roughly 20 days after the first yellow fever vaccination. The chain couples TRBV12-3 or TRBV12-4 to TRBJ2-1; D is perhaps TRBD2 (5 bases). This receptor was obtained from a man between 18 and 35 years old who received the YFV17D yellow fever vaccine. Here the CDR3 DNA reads TGTGCCAGCACCGAGGCCGGGAAGAGCTCCTACAATGAGCAGTTCTTC. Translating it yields CASTEAGKSSYNEQFF.